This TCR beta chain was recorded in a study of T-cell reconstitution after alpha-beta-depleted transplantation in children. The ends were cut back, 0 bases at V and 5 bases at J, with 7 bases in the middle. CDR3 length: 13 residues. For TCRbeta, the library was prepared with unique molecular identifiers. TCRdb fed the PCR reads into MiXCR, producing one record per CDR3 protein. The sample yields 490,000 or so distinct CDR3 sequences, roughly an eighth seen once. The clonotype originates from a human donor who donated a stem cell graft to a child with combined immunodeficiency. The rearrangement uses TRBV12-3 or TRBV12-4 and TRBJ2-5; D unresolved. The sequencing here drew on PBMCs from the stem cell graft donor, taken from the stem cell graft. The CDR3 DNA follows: TGTGCCAGCAGTTTAGCAGTGGCGGAGACCCAGTACTTC. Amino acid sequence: CASSLAVAETQYF.